This T cell receptor (beta chain) was retrieved from a study of human T cells and chemical hapten exposure. The time point here: patch test 1, 2 weeks after DPC sensitization. Documented treatment: therapeutic diphenylcyclopropenone sensitization with weekly scalp DPC. MiXCR, applied by TCRdb to the RACE reads, yields one record per CDR3 protein. The top ten clones hold approximately 1.5% of a sample with around 150,000 distinct CDR3 sequences, approximately 14% of them seen once. Germline CDR1 MNHNY, CDR2 SVGAGI (reference sequence). There are 13 residues in the CDR3. V was clipped by 6 bases and J by 1 base, with 7 bases between them. Ten or more counts support this clonotype.

V gene TRBV6-6 combines with J gene TRBJ1-5; unclear D gene. The sequencing here drew on whole blood, taken in connection with sensitization to the hapten diphenylcyclopropenone (DPC). This receptor was identified in a woman aged 25-40 years with alopecia areata. Some clones in this sample may be carry-over from other donors' samples. The CDR3 loop reads CASSAPSNQPQHF. The CDR3 coding sequence is TGTGCCAGCAGCGCACCGAGCAATCAGCCCCAGCATTTT.